These 10 T cell receptor beta chains came from one sample sequenced in a study of metastatic and nonmetastatic thyroid tumors. MiXCR reprocessed the PCR reads for TCRdb. Of roughly 18,000 clones in the sample, 30% to 40% were seen once. No patient had received any treatment before thyroid surgery. Source material: tumor tissue. These TCRs come from a female donor with papillary thyroid cancer or a benign thyroid nodule (not recorded which). Some clones in this sample may be carry-over from other donors' samples.

The rearrangement links TRBV6-1 to TRBJ1-2, with 10 bases lining up with TRBD1. This CDR3 spans 15 amino acids. The J segment lost 2 bases and the V segment lost 6 bases, leaving 6 bases of the junction unmatched. In germline, CDR1 is MNHNS, CDR2 SASEGT. The CDR3: CASRGDRGPNYGYTF. The CDR3, as DNA: TGTGCCAGCAGAGGAGACAGGGGGCCCAACTATGGCTACACCTTC.

V and J are TRBV19 and TRBJ1-6, with D maybe TRBD1 (5 bases). Germline CDR1 LNHDA, CDR2 SQIVND (reference sequence). The length of the CDR3 is 13 residues. V lost 10 bases and J lost 2, with 9 bases in between. The CDR3 reads CATGGAYNSPLHF. For the CDR3, the DNA is TGTGCCACCGGGGGAGCCTATAATTCACCCCTCCACTTT.

This clone has only a few counts. This chain uses TRBV27 with TRBJ2-7, with D possibly being TRBD1 (6 bases). Germline V gene lookup returns CDR1 MNHEY and CDR2 SMNVEV (reference sequence). The ends were cut back, 1 base at V and 3 bases at J, with 10 bases in the middle. This CDR3 region has 14 residues. The CDR3 loop is CASSLLWGRYEQYF. In DNA form, the CDR3 reads TGTGCCAGCAGTTTATTATGGGGGCGCTACGAGCAGTACTTC.

This chain connects TRBV11-2 to TRBJ1-3; a weak D match, TRBD1 (6 bases). V lost 1 base to trimming and J lost 3 bases, with 13 bases between them. CDR3 length equals 16 residues. Germline lookup yields CDR1 SGHAT and CDR2 FQNNGV. The CDR3 DNA reads TGTGCCAGCAGCTTAGTTCCGGGGGCCGGTGGAAACACCATATATTTT. It yields the protein CASSLVPGAGGNTIYF.

This chain uses TRBV5-5 with TRBJ1-1; D is possibly TRBD1 (5 bases). The CDR3 length is 15 residues. The germline V and J ends were trimmed by 1 base and 4 bases, with 14 bases remaining between them. The germline V gene has CDR1 SGHKS and CDR2 YYEKEE (reference sequence). CDR3 protein: CASSLSWTQGTEAFF. CDR3 coding DNA: TGTGCCAGCAGCTTGAGTTGGACTCAGGGCACTGAAGCTTTCTTT.

In this sample, this clone turned up a few times. The chain is built from TRBV28 and TRBJ2-2; D perhaps matches TRBD1 (5 bases). With 5 bases removed from V and 4 bases from J, the gap between germline ends came to 14 bases. CDR1 is MDHEN, CDR2 SYDVKM, per germline. CDR3 length equals 15 residues. The CDR3 DNA reads TGTGCCAGCAGTCACCAGGGTATGGGCACCGGGGAGCTGTTTTTT. This encodes CASSHQGMGTGELFF. The full variable domain, its missing parts supplied by reference TRBV28 and TRBJ2-2, is DVKVTQSSRYLVKRTGEKVFLECVQDMDHENMFWYRQDPGLGLRLIYFSYDVKMKEKGDIPEGYSVSREKKERFSLILESASTNQTSMYLCASSHQGMGTGELFFGEGSRLTVL.

This clone ranks as medium-sized. V gene TRBV6-2 or TRBV6-3 combines with J gene TRBJ2-6; TRBD2 might be the D (5 bases). CDR3 length: 16 amino acids. V dropped 3 bases and J dropped 2 bases, with 11 bases sitting between them. The germline V gene encodes CDR1 MNHEY and CDR2 SVGEGT. The CDR3 loop is CASSYWSGAGANVLTF. The CDR3 nucleotides read TGTGCCAGCAGTTATTGGTCCGGGGCTGGGGCCAACGTCCTGACTTTC.

The chain uses TRBV4-2 and TRBJ2-2; D is ambiguous. From germline, CDR1 is LGHNA and CDR2 YNFKEQ. CDR3 length equals 17 residues. V gave up 0 bases and J gave up 4 bases, with 15 bases separating them. CDR3 region: CASSQEYGLAVTGELFF. CDR3 nucleotides: TGTGCCAGCAGCCAAGAGTACGGCCTCGCGGTCACCGGGGAGCTGTTTTTT.

J is TRBJ1-4 and V is TRBV11-3; TRBD1 matches 7 bases. Losses at the gene ends were 4 bases for V and 4 bases for J; bases not matched to a gene: 6. The CDR3 is made up of 15 amino acids. Germline CDR1 and CDR2: SGHNT and YENEEA. The CDR3, as DNA: TGTGCCAGCAGCTGGGGACAGTCCGGTAATGAAAAACTGTTTTTT. Its translation: CASSWGQSGNEKLFF.

This clone was detected many times. J is TRBJ1-5 and V is TRBV12-3 or TRBV12-4, with D unclear. CDR3 length: 13 amino acids. Deletions cut 2 bases from V and 5 bases from J, with 7 bases between. CDR3 sequence: CASSLIEDQPQHF. Here the CDR3 DNA reads TGTGCCAGCAGTTTAATCGAAGATCAGCCCCAGCATTTT.